This TCR beta chain is drawn from a study of blood T cell repertoires in COVID-19. Germline lookup yields CDR1 MNHEY and CDR2 SMNVEV (reference sequence). The CDR3 loop spans 16 amino acids. After removal of 6 bases from V and 4 bases from J, the junction contained 9 bases not matched to a gene. Generated by immunoSEQ multiplex PCR, the TCRdb table keeps only in-frame clones and is missing some. The sample comprises a few hundred thousand clones, approximately 86% of which are singletons, and 1% rests with the top ten. The sequenced sample was PBMCs or T cells enriched from blood (not recorded which). This chain connects TRBV27 to TRBJ2-6, with 7 nucleotides matching TRBD2. The sequence was collected from a woman aged 25 to 39 who had recovered from COVID-19. Written as DNA, the CDR3 is TGTGCCAGCAGCCCCCTGGGGGGGATAGGGGCCAACGTCCTGACTTTC. Its translation: CASSPLGGIGANVLTF.